What follows are 16 T cell receptor beta chains derived from one specimen sequenced in a study of T-cell memory formation after mild COVID-19. TCRdb used MiXCR to reprocess the 5' RACE reads, holding one entry per CDR3 protein. The sample has 550,000 to 600,000 distinct CDR3 sequences; about 20% are singletons. Sequenced sample: PBMCs or a T cell subset sorted from them (not recorded which). These receptors all stem from an adult woman who had mild COVID-19 (a few samples of this study predate the infection). Cell type and time point are not known.

This chain links TRBV28 with TRBJ2-3, with D possibly matching TRBD1 (5 bases). Germline CDR1 reads MDHEN; CDR2 reads SYDVKM. This CDR3 region has 15 residues. Trimming left V 6 bases short and J 3 bases short, with 16 bases between. The DNA for the CDR3 is TGTGCCAGCAGCGGAACACAGGTTATAACAGATACGCAGTATTTT. Translating gives CASSGTQVITDTQYF.

The chain recombines TRBV24-1 with TRBJ2-5, with D perhaps matching TRBD2 (6 bases). Trimming left V 5 bases short and J 2 bases short, with 29 bases between. Germline assignment: CDR1 KGHDR and CDR2 SFDVKD. The CDR3 sequence is 20 residues long. CDR3 bases: TGTGCCACCAGTGCGACCTTCGGAGGAGGGCAGGACTCGGGACAAGAGACCCAGTACTTC. It codes for CATSATFGGGQDSGQETQYF.

The chain joins TRBV6-2 or TRBV6-3 to TRBJ1-1, with no clear D. Germline assignment: CDR1 MNHEY and CDR2 SVGEGT. The CDR3 contains 13 residues. Trimming cost V 5 bases and J 5 bases, with 12 bases left between them. As DNA, the CDR3 is TGTGCCAGCAGTCGTGGGGAGGTGACTGAAGCTTTCTTT. It yields the protein CASSRGEVTEAFF.

This clonotype was detected only a few times. The chain carries TRBV5-1 and TRBJ2-3; no reliable D call. Trimming took off 1 base at V and 0 bases at J, with 15 bases between the two ends. CDR1 and CDR2 from the germline V gene are SGHRS and YFSETQ. CDR3 length: 17 residues. The CDR3 region has the DNA TGCGCCAGCAGCTTGAACCTCCGAGGCAGTAGCACAGATACGCAGTATTTT. Amino acids: CASSLNLRGSSTDTQYF.

The J gene is TRBJ2-7, the V gene TRBV5-1; 9 positions agree with TRBD1. Germline-derived CDR1 and CDR2 are SGHRS and YFSETQ. This CDR3 spans 15 amino acids. Trimming removed 0 bases from V and 5 bases from J; junction bases left unmatched: 6. The CDR3 spells CASSLETGGGDEQYF. DNA for the CDR3: TGCGCCAGCAGCTTGGAAACAGGGGGCGGCGACGAGCAGTACTTC.

The genes are TRBV4-1 and TRBJ1-4, with 10 nucleotides matching TRBD1. The CDR3 has 15 amino acids. Trimming removed 2 bases from V and 5 bases from J; junction bases left unmatched: 2. CDR1 is MGHRA and CDR2 is YSYEKL in the germline V gene. The CDR3 reads CASSQWDRGNEKLFF. DNA for the CDR3: TGCGCCAGCAGCCAATGGGACAGGGGAAATGAAAAACTGTTTTTT.

The rearrangement links TRBV12-3 or TRBV12-4 to TRBJ2-1; TRBD1 agrees at 7 bases. CDR3 length equals 13 residues. V was pared by 0 bases and J by 16 bases, with 9 bases of the junction left unmatched. For the CDR3, the DNA is TGTGCCAGCAGTTTAGCGGGACAGCGACAGGATTTCTTC. Its translation: CASSLAGQRQDFF.

The V call is TRBV7-9, the J call TRBJ2-2; TRBD1 might be the D (6 bases). With 4 bases removed from V and 7 bases from J, the gap between germline ends came to 22 bases. Germline CDR1 SEHNR, CDR2 FQNEAQ (reference sequence). This CDR3 is 17 amino acids long. CDR3 nucleotides: TGTGCCAGCAGCTCCTTTATTAACAGGGCTGGGATCGGGGAGCTGTTTTTT. Its translation: CASSSFINRAGIGELFF.

This clonotype was found a few times. The chain carries TRBV2 and TRBJ1-1; the D gene is possibly TRBD1 (5 bases). V was clipped by 6 bases and J by 3 bases, with 11 bases between them. Germline CDR1 reads SNHLY; CDR2 reads FYNNEI. The CDR3 has 13 residues. Here the CDR3 DNA reads TGTGCCAGCAGAGGGACGGAGGACACTGAAGCTTTCTTT. Translation gives CASRGTEDTEAFF.

The chain combines TRBV12-3 or TRBV12-4 with TRBJ1-3; D uncertain. The V and J ends lost 4 bases and 0 bases respectively, with 13 bases between them. This CDR3 has 16 residues. The CDR3 DNA follows: TGTGCCAGCAGTTCCCCTGAGTGGTACTCTGGAAACACCATATATTTT. It is translated as CASSSPEWYSGNTIYF.

This clonotype appeared once. Its ends do not fully match the called genes, so a read error is possible. The chain uses TRBV5-1 and TRBJ1-2; D is possibly TRBD1 (6 bases). This CDR3 spans 14 amino acids. Germline V gene lookup returns CDR1 SGHRS and CDR2 YFSETQ. Here the CDR3 reads CASSPLKGVYDYTF. CDR3 sequence (DNA): TGCGCCAGCAGCCCGCTGAAGGGGGTCTATGACTACACCTTC.

V is TRBV27 and J is TRBJ2-7, with D possibly TRBD2 on 5 matching bases. Trimming took 6 bases from V and 0 from J, leaving 15 bases between them. This CDR3 region has 15 residues. Germline CDR1 MNHEY, CDR2 SMNVEV (reference sequence). The CDR3 loop reads CASSQRGGSSYEQYF. The CDR3 DNA follows: TGTGCCAGCAGCCAACGTGGAGGCAGCTCCTACGAGCAGTACTTC.

The chain is built from TRBV6-6 and TRBJ2-2; the match to TRBD2 covers 8 bases. Germline CDR1 MNHNY, CDR2 SVGAGI (reference sequence). Trimming took 6 bases from V and 4 from J; bases not matched to a gene: 16. This CDR3 has 18 residues. Here the CDR3 reads CASSTGGLLDGFTGELFF. The CDR3 nucleotides read TGTGCCAGCAGCACGGGGGGGCTCCTTGACGGATTCACCGGGGAGCTGTTTTTT.

The rearrangement joins TRBV7-8 to TRBJ2-2; D call uncertain. Germline assignment: CDR1 SGHVS and CDR2 FQNEAQ. CDR3 length: 11 residues. V shed 7 bases and J shed 8 bases, with 8 bases lying between them. The DNA of the CDR3 is TGTGCCAGCACCCCTCCAGGGGAGCTGTTTTTT. As protein: CASTPPGELFF.

The rearrangement uses TRBV20-1 and TRBJ1-2, with 7 positions matching TRBD1. Losses at the gene ends were 1 base for V and 2 bases for J; bases not matched to a gene: 4. Germline CDR1 is DFQATT and CDR2 is SNEGSKA (reference sequence). The CDR3 loop spans 14 amino acids. CDR3 DNA: TGCAGTGCTAGAGTGACAGGGCAGAACTATGGCTACACCTTC. Amino acid sequence: CSARVTGQNYGYTF.

The chain uses TRBV4-1 and TRBJ1-6, with unresolved D. This CDR3 is built from 15 residues. The V gene lost 0 bases and the J gene lost 12 bases, with 15 bases spanning the gap. Germline V gene lookup returns CDR1 MGHRA and CDR2 YSYEKL. CDR3 loop: CASSQDSPGLEPLHF. In nucleotides, the CDR3 is TGCGCCAGCAGCCAAGATAGTCCGGGCTTGGAACCCCTCCACTTT.